The entry that follows covers one T cell receptor beta chain sequence. These data come from a study of blood T cell repertoires in COVID-19. Study-level information: Collection of acute and convalescent COVID-19 samples took place in the United States, Italy and Spain. From T cells, B-cell-depleted T cells, or PBMCs came the material, which was cDNA or gDNA.

Under the authors' procedure: How many nucleated cells were present was estimated from reference gene primer amplification. Method: immunoSEQ multiplex PCR; TCRdb's copy keeps in-frame clones and lacks some. Clone size and V and J calls were adopted from that table, with D and trimming inferred from the DNA. This repertoire shows a few hundred thousand clones, around 90% found once; its top ten account for roughly 0.84%. The V and J ends lost 0 bases and 9 bases, in that order; junction bases with no gene match: 4. The CDR3 has 15 residues. Germline lookup yields CDR1 SGHNT and CDR2 YENEEA. J is TRBJ2-4 and V is TRBV11-3; 11 bases match TRBD2. Sequenced: peripheral blood. The TCR comes from a man between 18 and 35 years old with COVID-19, enrolled during active disease. CDR3 sequence reads: CASSLERLAGTIQYF. The DNA of the CDR3 is TGTGCCAGCAGCTTAGAACGACTAGCGGGAACCATTCAGTACTTC.